Following are 20 T cell receptor beta chains from one sample sequenced in a study of Tregs in tolerant kidney transplant recipients. Method: immunoSEQ multiplex PCR; TCRdb's copy keeps in-frame clones and lacks some. This sample has tens of thousands of clones; 95% to 98% occur once, and the top ten carry approximately 0.34%. Sequences were derived from Tregs from blood, sampled before the transplant. The source of these receptors is a human donor who received a combined kidney and bone marrow transplant.

This chain links TRBV6-5 with TRBJ2-7; 10 nucleotides line up with TRBD1. This CDR3 region has 15 residues. The V and J ends lost 1 base and 6 bases, in that order; junction bases with no gene match: 6. The germline gives CDR1 MNHEY, CDR2 SVGAGI. CDR3 protein: CASSYYLGQGPEQYF. The CDR3 DNA follows: TGTGCCAGCAGTTACTACCTGGGACAGGGGCCCGAGCAGTACTTC.

The chain links TRBV18 to TRBJ1-3; D may be TRBD1 (6 bases). CDR1 KGHSH and CDR2 LQKENI come from the germline V gene. Trimming stripped 3 bases from V and 1 base from J, with 10 bases between. There are 15 residues in the CDR3. The CDR3 nucleotides are TGTGCCAGCTCACCCCGGACAGAGTCTGGAAACACCATATATTTT. Translation: CASSPRTESGNTIYF.

This clone was found once. The chain is built from TRBV11-2 and TRBJ2-3; 8 bases are a match to TRBD1. The CDR3 is 15 amino acids. Germline V CDR1 and CDR2: SGHAT, FQNNGV. Trimming removed 5 bases from V and 7 bases from J; junction bases left unmatched: 11. The CDR3 nucleotides read TGTGCCAGCAGCCAATCTGGACAGGGTCGGTATACGCAGTATTTT. It specifies CASSQSGQGRYTQYF.

This CDR3 reads CASTPRVGEGNQPQHF. CDR3 bases: TGTGCCAGCACCCCACGTGTAGGGGAGGGCAATCAGCCCCAGCATTTT. V is TRBV6-6 and J is TRBJ1-5; D is perhaps TRBD1 (5 bases). The V gene lost 7 bases and the J gene lost 2 bases, with 18 bases spanning the gap. The CDR3 is 16 residues long. Germline CDR1 is MNHNY and CDR2 is SVGAGI (reference sequence).

This chain links TRBV2 with TRBJ1-1, with 8 bases that match TRBD1. Trimming cost V 6 bases and J 6 bases; bases outside gene matches: 9. The germline gives CDR1 SNHLY, CDR2 FYNNEI. The CDR3 sequence is 14 residues long. The CDR3 nucleotides are TGTGCCAGCAGAACAGGGGGGCGAAGCTCTGAAGCTTTCTTT. Translated, it gives CASRTGGRSSEAFF. Complete variable domain (other parts from reference TRBV2 and TRBJ1-1): EPEVTQTPSHQVTQMGQEVILRCVPISNHLYFYWYRQILGQKVEFLVSFYNNEISEKSEIFDDQFSVERPDGSNFTLKIRSTKLEDSAMYFCASRTGGRSSEAFFGQGTRLTVV.

The chain carries TRBV30 and TRBJ2-2; D is perhaps TRBD2 (6 bases). CDR3 length equals 14 residues. Germline V CDR1 and CDR2: GTSNPN, SVGIG (reference sequence). V was trimmed by 0 bases and J by 7 bases, leaving 12 bases between them. The CDR3 region has the DNA TGTGCCTGGAGTGTATGGAGGGGAGGCGGGGAGCTGTTTTTT. The encoded protein is CAWSVWRGGGELFF.

The DNA of the CDR3 is TGTGCCATCAGTGACAGGGGAGGGGAGCAGTTCTTC. Translating gives CAISDRGGEQFF. This sequence joins TRBV10-3 and TRBJ2-1; TRBD2 might be the D (7 bases). CDR3 length: 12 residues. In germline, CDR1 is ENHRY, CDR2 SYGVKD. Trimming left V 3 bases short and J 10 bases short, with 10 bases between.

This chain joins TRBV7-9 and TRBJ2-7; 8 nucleotides match TRBD2. V was pared by 2 bases and J by 2 bases, with 11 bases of the junction left unmatched. CDR3 length equals 17 residues. The germline V gene has CDR1 SEHNR and CDR2 FQNEAQ (reference sequence). This CDR3 is CASSLMLAGWGPYEQYF. As DNA, the CDR3 is TGTGCCAGCAGCTTAATGTTAGCGGGGTGGGGTCCCTACGAGCAGTACTTC. Variable domain in full (rest from reference TRBV7-9 and TRBJ2-7): DTGVSQNPRHKITKRGQNVTFRCDPISEHNRLYWYRQTLGQGPEFLTYFQNEAQLEKSRLLSDRFSAERPKGSFSTLEIQRTEQGDSAMYLCASSLMLAGWGPYEQYFGPGTRLTVT.

This rearrangement joins TRBV5-4 to TRBJ2-5; 7 nucleotides align to TRBD2. Looked up from germline, CDR1 is SGHNT and CDR2 is YYREEE (reference sequence). With 4 bases clipped from V and 5 bases from J, the junction kept 11 bases outside the gene matches. CDR3 length: 15 residues. The CDR3 reads CASSLLAGVRETQYF. The CDR3 nucleotides read TGTGCCAGCAGCCTGCTGGCGGGAGTGAGGGAGACCCAGTACTTC.

The chain couples TRBV7-8 to TRBJ2-5; the match to TRBD2 covers 13 bases. Losses at the gene ends were 5 bases for V and 5 bases for J; bases not matched to a gene: 8. Germline V gene lookup returns CDR1 SGHVS and CDR2 FQNEAQ. The CDR3 covers 16 residues. CDR3 loop: CASSQFTSGGAETQYF. In DNA, the CDR3 is TGTGCCAGCAGCCAGTTTACTAGCGGGGGGGCGGAGACCCAGTACTTC.

The rearrangement links TRBV28 to TRBJ2-5; TRBD1 matches at 7 bases. This CDR3 comprises 15 residues. Germline trimming cut 6 bases from V and 0 bases from J; bases unmatched to any gene: 7. Germline CDR1 is MDHEN and CDR2 is SYDVKM. The CDR3 nucleotides are TGTGCCAGCAGACGAGGACAGGCGTACCAAGAGACCCAGTACTTC. As protein: CASRRGQAYQETQYF. Supplemented by reference TRBV28 and TRBJ2-5, the full variable domain reads DVKVTQSSRYLVKRTGEKVFLECVQDMDHENMFWYRQDPGLGLRLIYFSYDVKMKEKGDIPEGYSVSREKKERFSLILESASTNQTSMYLCASRRGQAYQETQYFGPGTRLLVL.

Only one count was recorded for this clone. V usage is TRBV25-1 and J usage is TRBJ2-3; a weak D match, TRBD2 (5 bases). V lost 4 bases and J 1 base, leaving 12 bases between the germline ends. From germline, CDR1 is MGHDK and CDR2 SYGVNS. The CDR3 totals 15 residues. The DNA for the CDR3 is TGTGCCAGCAGTGGGCGGGTCCCGGGCACAGATACGCAGTATTTT. Its translation is CASSGRVPGTDTQYF.

The chain employs TRBV6-5 and TRBJ2-1; a possible D gene is TRBD2 (6 bases). The CDR3 is 13 residues long. CDR1 MNHEY and CDR2 SVGAGI come from the germline V gene. The V gene lost 5 bases and the J gene lost 13 bases, with 18 bases spanning the gap. This CDR3 reads CASSPPVGGSQFF. As DNA, the CDR3 is TGTGCCAGCAGTCCGCCCGTGGGGGGAAGCCAGTTCTTC.

The chain is built from TRBV5-5 and TRBJ2-3, with a tentative D call TRBD2 (7 bases). Looked up from germline, CDR1 is SGHKS and CDR2 is YYEKEE (reference sequence). The germline V and J ends were trimmed by 4 bases and 0 bases, with 21 bases remaining between them. This CDR3 region has 18 residues. CDR3 DNA sequence: TGTGCCAGCAGCAAGGCGGGACATTCGGGACTAAGCACAGATACGCAGTATTTT. It encodes CASSKAGHSGLSTDTQYF.

The rearrangement joins TRBV19 to TRBJ1-2, with D possibly matching TRBD1 (6 bases). The CDR3 runs to 15 residues. V was cut by 2 bases and J by 4 bases, with 14 bases left in between. Germline V gives CDR1 LNHDA, CDR2 SQIVND (reference sequence). Here the CDR3 reads CASSIFGGRIYGYTF. The CDR3 DNA reads TGTGCCAGTAGTATATTTGGGGGCAGGATCTATGGCTACACCTTC. Variable domain in full (rest from reference TRBV19 and TRBJ1-2): DGGITQSPKYLFRKEGQNVTLSCEQNLNHDAMYWYRQDPGQGLRLIYYSQIVNDFQKGDIAEGYSVSREKKESFPLTVTSAQKNPTAFYLCASSIFGGRIYGYTFGSGTRLTVV.

V usage is TRBV11-3 and J usage is TRBJ2-2; 8 bases are shared with TRBD2. V was pared by 1 base and J by 5 bases, with 6 bases of the junction left unmatched. CDR3 size: 16 residues. In germline, CDR1 is SGHNT, CDR2 YENEEA. Here the CDR3 DNA reads TGTGCCAGCAGCTTAGCGGGAGGGCCGGGGACCGGGGAGCTGTTTTTT. Translating gives CASSLAGGPGTGELFF.

The V call is TRBV5-5, the J call TRBJ1-2, with D possibly TRBD1 on 5 matching bases. The germline gives CDR1 SGHKS, CDR2 YYEKEE (reference sequence). With 0 bases removed from V and 7 bases from J, the gap between germline ends came to 13 bases. The CDR3 is 14 residues long. CDR3 loop: CASSLVGQKRGYTF. For the CDR3, the DNA is TGTGCCAGCAGCTTGGTCGGACAAAAGCGTGGCTACACCTTC.

This chain uses TRBV19 with TRBJ2-1; 7 bases line up with TRBD1. This CDR3 comprises 15 residues. V lost 7 bases, J lost 1 base, and 7 bases stayed unmatched. Germline lookup yields CDR1 LNHDA and CDR2 SQIVND (reference sequence). The CDR3 DNA reads as TGTGCCAGTACTTTCCGGGACAGTTCCTACAATGAGCAGTTCTTC. Its translation is CASTFRDSSYNEQFF.

V usage is TRBV11-3 and J usage is TRBJ2-1, with 11 positions matching TRBD1. V dropped 2 bases and J dropped 7; count of bases not matched to a gene: 10. CDR1 SGHNT and CDR2 YENEEA come from the germline V gene. The CDR3 is 17 amino acids. DNA for the CDR3: TGTGCCAGCAGCTTAAGCTTACGGACAGGGGGCAGGAATGAGCAGTTCTTC. Its protein is CASSLSLRTGGRNEQFF. Full variable domain (rest looked up from reference TRBV11-3 and TRBJ2-1): EAGVVQSPRYKIIEKKQPVAFWCNPISGHNTLYWYLQNLGQGPELLIRYENEEAVDDSQLPKDRFSAERLKGVDSTLKIQPAELGDSAVYLCASSLSLRTGGRNEQFFGPGTRLTVL.

The chain uses TRBV5-6 and TRBJ2-5, with 9 nucleotides matching TRBD2. Germline values: CDR1 SGHDT, CDR2 YYEEEE. There are 16 residues in the CDR3. With V trimmed by 4 bases and J by 4 bases, 11 bases remained unmatched. The CDR3 spells CASSPGLAFRLETQYF. CDR3 bases: TGTGCCAGCAGCCCGGGACTAGCTTTTCGGCTAGAGACCCAGTACTTC.